A selection of T cell receptor beta chains follows, all from one sample in a study of T cell changes during pregnancy in multiple sclerosis. The table came from immunoSEQ multiplex PCR; TCRdb's copy has only in-frame clones and leaves some out. The sample has 35,000 to 50,000 clones, roughly 90% seen once; the top ten hold 0.95% to 1.5%. Sample: CD4+ T cells from peripheral blood mononuclear cells, taken in the second trimester of pregnancy. The receptors were gathered from a female donor with multiple sclerosis, enrolled in a pregnancy study. Both conserved end residues are part of each CDR3. Fields, in order: D gene, clone size, J gene, V gene, CDR3 protein, CDR3 DNA. A D gene is named only where the DNA matches it firmly. Clone sizes are given selectively: once, few, many, or a class where the clone is expanded.

D: TRBD2; size: .; J: TRBJ2-3; V: TRBV10-1; CDR3: CASSHFGLAGSTDTQYF; DNA: TGCGCCAGCAGCCATTTTGGACTAGCAGGGAGCACAGATACGCAGTATTTT
D: TRBD1; size: .; J: TRBJ1-4; V: TRBV5-1; CDR3: CASSLEPRGTNEKLFF; DNA: TGCGCCAGCAGCTTGGAACCCAGGGGGACTAATGAAAAACTGTTTTTT
D: TRBD1; size: .; J: TRBJ2-2; V: TRBV30; CDR3: CAWYRGWELFF; DNA: TGTGCCTGGTACAGGGGGTGGGAGCTGTTTTTT
D: TRBD2; size: .; J: TRBJ2-3; V: TRBV2; CDR3: CASRLLAGGSTDTQYF; DNA: TGTGCCAGCAGATTACTAGCGGGAGGATCCACAGATACGCAGTATTTT
D: .; size: .; J: TRBJ2-7; V: TRBV6-1; CDR3: CASSETYASSYEQYF; DNA: TGTGCCAGCAGTGAAACGTATGCGTCCTCCTACGAGCAGTACTTC
D: .; size: .; J: TRBJ2-7; V: TRBV2; CDR3: CASSLGMPYEQYF; DNA: TGTGCCAGCAGCCTCGGGATGCCCTACGAGCAGTACTTC
D: TRBD1; size: .; J: TRBJ1-2; V: TRBV19; CDR3: CASTQDRGPYGYTF; DNA: TGTGCCAGTACCCAGGACAGGGGACCCTATGGCTACACCTTC
D: TRBD2; size: .; J: TRBJ2-3; V: TRBV23-1; CDR3: CASRQKPGLAGTDTQYF; DNA: TGCGCCAGCAGACAAAAACCGGGACTAGCGGGGACAGATACGCAGTATTTT
D: TRBD1; size: .; J: TRBJ2-7; V: TRBV15; CDR3: CATSGTGVLSYEQYF; DNA: TGTGCCACCAGCGGGACAGGGGTCCTCTCCTACGAGCAGTACTTC
D: .; size: once; J: TRBJ2-7; V: TRBV20-1; CDR3: CSAGTVPEQYF; DNA: TGCAGTGCTGGGACTGTCCCCGAGCAGTACTTC
D: TRBD2; size: .; J: TRBJ2-5; V: TRBV4-2; CDR3: CASSLLTSGIETQYF; DNA: TGTGCCAGCAGCCTACTAACTAGCGGGATAGAGACCCAGTACTTC
D: .; size: once; J: TRBJ2-7; V: TRBV21-1; CDR3: CASRTGGDGIVVYEQYF; DNA: TGTGCCAGCAGGACAGGGGGCGACGGAATAGTGGTGTACGAGCAGTACTTC
D: TRBD1; size: .; J: TRBJ1-1; V: TRBV9; CDR3: CASSVGSDRAGTEAFF; DNA: TGTGCCAGCAGCGTAGGGTCGGACAGGGCCGGCACTGAAGCTTTCTTT
D: .; size: .; J: TRBJ1-5; V: TRBV7-8; CDR3: CASSLTGQPQHF; DNA: TGTGCCAGCAGCTTAACGGGTCAGCCCCAGCATTTT
D: TRBD2; size: .; J: TRBJ2-3; V: TRBV15; CDR3: CATSRDRGRSSTDTQYF; DNA: TGTGCCACCAGCAGAGACCGCGGGAGGTCCTCCACAGATACGCAGTATTTT
D: TRBD1; size: once; J: TRBJ1-2; V: TRBV19; CDR3: CASSIDSGTGYDGYTF; DNA: TGTGCCAGTAGTATAGATTCCGGGACAGGGTACGATGGCTACACCTTC
D: TRBD1; size: .; J: TRBJ1-5; V: TRBV28; CDR3: CASSPVTGGRQPQHF; DNA: TGTGCCAGCAGCCCCGTGACAGGGGGCAGGCAGCCCCAGCATTTT
D: .; size: .; J: TRBJ2-7; V: TRBV28; CDR3: CASSLAVLGYEQYF; DNA: TGTGCCAGCAGTTTGGCAGTGCTAGGCTACGAGCAGTACTTC
D: .; size: .; J: TRBJ2-6; V: TRBV5-6; CDR3: CASSLAGTMVSGANVLTF; DNA: TGTGCCAGCAGCTTGGCGGGAACCATGGTCTCTGGGGCCAACGTCCTGACTTTC
D: .; size: .; J: TRBJ2-7; V: TRBV5-4; CDR3: CASSLTRGEQYF; DNA: TGTGCCAGCAGTTTGACGCGCGGCGAGCAGTACTTC
D: .; size: .; J: TRBJ2-2; V: TRBV7-9; CDR3: CASSLARGNTGELFF; DNA: TGTGCCAGCAGCTTAGCCAGGGGGAACACCGGGGAGCTGTTTTTT
D: TRBD2; size: .; J: TRBJ2-3; V: TRBV9; CDR3: CASSPLGRERSSAQYF; DNA: TGTGCCAGCAGCCCCTTGGGGCGGGAGCGCAGTTCGGCGCAGTATTTT
D: TRBD1; size: .; J: TRBJ1-2; V: TRBV4-1; CDR3: CASSPWDRNIYGYTF; DNA: TGCGCCAGCAGCCCCTGGGACAGGAATATCTATGGCTACACCTTC
D: TRBD1; size: once; J: TRBJ2-7; V: TRBV5-1; CDR3: CASSRPGQSTYEQYF; DNA: TGCGCCAGCAGCCGGCCGGGACAGAGTACCTACGAGCAGTACTTC
D: .; size: .; J: TRBJ2-5; V: TRBV27; CDR3: CASSFFGTQGTRETQYF; DNA: TGTGCCAGCAGTTTTTTTGGAACCCAGGGGACGAGGGAGACCCAGTACTTC
D: .; size: .; J: TRBJ1-2; V: TRBV6-1; CDR3: CASSVESYYGYTF; DNA: TGTGCCAGCAGTGTGGAGTCCTACTATGGCTACACCTTC
D: .; size: .; J: TRBJ1-3; V: TRBV30; CDR3: CAWMLSSGNTIYF; DNA: TGTGCCTGGATGCTTAGCTCTGGAAACACCATATATTTT